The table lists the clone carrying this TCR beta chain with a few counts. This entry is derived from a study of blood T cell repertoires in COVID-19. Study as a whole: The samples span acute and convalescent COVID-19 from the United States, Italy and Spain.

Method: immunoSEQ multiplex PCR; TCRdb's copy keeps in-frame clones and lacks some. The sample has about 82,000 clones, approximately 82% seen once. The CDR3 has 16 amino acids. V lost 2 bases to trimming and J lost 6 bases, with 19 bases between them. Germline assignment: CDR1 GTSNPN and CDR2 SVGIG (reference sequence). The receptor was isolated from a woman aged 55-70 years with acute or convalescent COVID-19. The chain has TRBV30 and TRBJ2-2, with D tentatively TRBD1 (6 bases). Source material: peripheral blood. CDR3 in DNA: TGTGCCTGGAGTCCCCCGGGGCAGGGGACGGCCGGGGAGCTGTTTTTT. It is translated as CAWSPPGQGTAGELFF.